This T cell receptor beta chain came from a study of technical replicates of blood from a handful of donors. Sequenced by immunoSEQ multiplex PCR; TCRdb stores in-frame clones only, minus some. The table has 50,000 to 65,000 clones, under 90% seen once. In germline, CDR1 is MNHEY, CDR2 SVGAGI. This CDR3 has 14 amino acids. Trimming cost V 7 bases and J 4 bases, with 13 bases left between them. J is TRBJ1-4 and V is TRBV6-5; D might be TRBD1 (5 bases). This receptor was identified in a human donor in good health. Some clones in this sample may be carry-over from other donors' samples. The sequenced sample was PBMCs. CDR3 sequence reads: CASKGSQVNEKLFF. In DNA form, the CDR3 reads TGTGCCAGCAAGGGGTCACAGGTTAATGAAAAACTGTTTTTT.